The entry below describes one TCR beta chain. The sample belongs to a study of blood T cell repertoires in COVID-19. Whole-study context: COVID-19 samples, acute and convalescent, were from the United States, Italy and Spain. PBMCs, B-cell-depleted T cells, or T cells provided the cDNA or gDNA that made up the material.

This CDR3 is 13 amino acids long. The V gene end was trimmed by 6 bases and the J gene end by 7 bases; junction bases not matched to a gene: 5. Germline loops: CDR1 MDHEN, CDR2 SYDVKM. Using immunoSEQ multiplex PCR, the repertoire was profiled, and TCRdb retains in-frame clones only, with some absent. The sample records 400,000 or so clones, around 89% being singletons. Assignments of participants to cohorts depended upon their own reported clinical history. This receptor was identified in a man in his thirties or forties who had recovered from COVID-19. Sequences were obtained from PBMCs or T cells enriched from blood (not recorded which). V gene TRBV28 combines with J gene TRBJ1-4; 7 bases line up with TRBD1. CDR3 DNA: TGTGCCAGCAGAAGGGGGCGCATTGAAAAACTGTTTTTT. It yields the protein CASRRGRIEKLFF. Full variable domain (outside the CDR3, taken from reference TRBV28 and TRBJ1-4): DVKVTQSSRYLVKRTGEKVFLECVQDMDHENMFWYRQDPGLGLRLIYFSYDVKMKEKGDIPEGYSVSREKKERFSLILESASTNQTSMYLCASRRGRIEKLFFGSGTQLSVL.